The source of this TCR beta chain is a study of T-cell reconstitution after alpha-beta-depleted transplantation in children. Study outcomes and limitations: Reports say that about two months after transplant, the alpha-beta T cells came out of several hundred graft clones that had expanded. Newly produced T cells mostly accounted for T-cell counts and diversity one year post-transplant. Surviving recipient T cells and thymic progenitors accounted for the high day-60 TCRbeta diversity observed in some patients.

TCRbeta library preparation incorporated unique molecular identifiers. One entry per CDR3 protein, called by TCRdb with MiXCR from the PCR reads. The table shows hundreds of thousands of distinct CDR3 sequences, with about 12% occurring only once. This clonotype was recorded many times. Its specificity is unknown. Germline-derived CDR1 and CDR2 are MNHEY and SVGAGI. This CDR3 is built from 15 residues. V lost 2 bases to trimming and J lost 3 bases, with 13 bases between them. The TCR originated in a girl aged 2 to 9 with congenital amegakaryocytic thrombocytopenia, due to receive a stem cell transplant. The V call is TRBV6-5, the J call TRBJ1-1; a weak D match, TRBD1 (6 bases). Sequences were derived from PBMCs, sampled before TCRalphabeta/CD19-depleted stem cell transplant. The CDR3 nucleotides are TGTGCCAGCAGTTACGGCGGGTCAGGGGACACTGAAGCTTTCTTT. Protein sequence: CASSYGGSGDTEAFF.